A selection of T cell receptor beta chains follows, all from one sample in a study of T-cell reconstitution after alpha-beta-depleted transplantation in children. TCRdb analysed the PCR reads with MiXCR anew, one entry per CDR3 protein. The table records 500,000 to 750,000 distinct CDR3 sequences, roughly 27% of them present only once. The sequenced sample was PBMCs, obtained before TCRalphabeta/CD19-depleted stem cell transplant. The origin of the receptors is a boy in the first two years of life with Wiskott-Aldrich syndrome, due to receive a stem cell transplant. The conserved cysteine and the conserved F or W are not part of the CDR3 here. The D gene is left open where the match is weak.

V gene	D gene	J gene	CDR3 protein
TRBV5-1	NA	TRBJ2-7	ASSLVGGREQY
TRBV24-1	TRBD1	TRBJ2-2	ATSELQGALNTGELF
TRBV28	TRBD2	TRBJ2-3	ASILTSGRTDTQY
TRBV12-3/TRBV12-4	TRBD1	TRBJ1-2	ASSLEAAGGGGYT
TRBV20-1	NA	TRBJ1-5	SASQPYSNQPQH
TRBV6-5	TRBD1	TRBJ2-7	ASSYWRGQALYEQY
TRBV20-1	NA	TRBJ2-5	SAGTKKSTVWETQY
TRBV7-9	NA	TRBJ1-6	ASSLGSPDSPLH
TRBV7-9	TRBD1	TRBJ2-7	ASSLGTGIFYEQY
TRBV27	NA	TRBJ2-5	ASSSGRGRVRETQY
TRBV6-1	TRBD2	TRBJ2-1	ASSDAGAGAIYNEQF
TRBV5-1	NA	TRBJ2-5	ASSLGGTSEETQY
TRBV28	NA	TRBJ1-5	ASSLVSGDNQPQH
TRBV18	TRBD1	TRBJ2-3	ASSPRPGTGADTQY
TRBV5-1	TRBD1	TRBJ2-3	ASSPAPGQGKDTQY
TRBV12-3/TRBV12-4	NA	TRBJ2-3	SSSTVEYHTDTQY
TRBV6-1	NA	TRBJ2-1	ASARSGSYNEQF
TRBV5-1	NA	TRBJ2-1	ASSFGFAEGEQF
TRBV18	NA	TRBJ2-3	ASSSSATDTQY
TRBV5-1	NA	TRBJ2-1	ASSFWDFNEQF
TRBV18	NA	TRBJ2-7	ASSPLAVNEQY
TRBV2	NA	TRBJ2-5	ASSDYQETQY
TRBV5-1	TRBD2	TRBJ2-7	ASSRGLAGGPPYEQY
TRBV5-1	TRBD1	TRBJ2-4	ASSRDRGRDIQY
TRBV20-1	NA	TRBJ2-7	SASGVVERNYEQY
TRBV10-3	NA	TRBJ2-7	AISQQGSSYEQY
TRBV2	NA	TRBJ1-2	ASIFRGGYDGYT
TRBV9	NA	TRBJ2-3	ASSPRAAVGTDTQY
TRBV5-1	NA	TRBJ2-6	ASSYQGGSGANVLT
TRBV12-3/TRBV12-4	NA	TRBJ2-7	ASSFRQDVYEQY
TRBV29-1	NA	TRBJ1-2	SVEGQGDSYGYT
TRBV5-1	TRBD2	TRBJ2-5	ASSHGLAGSPARETQY
TRBV29-1	NA	TRBJ2-3	SVGDSTDTQY
TRBV20-1	TRBD1	TRBJ2-5	SARHRGWQETQY
TRBV4-2	NA	TRBJ2-7	ASSRIPSGSYEQY
TRBV30	TRBD1	TRBJ2-7	AIDRDSPIEQY
TRBV27	NA	TRBJ1-2	ASRGTSYGYT